These 20 T cell receptor beta chains share one sample of origin, sequenced in a study of cytomegalovirus exposure and HLA in healthy donors. Amplification used 60 Vbeta primers and 13 Jbeta primers. Sequenced by immunoSEQ multiplex PCR; TCRdb stores in-frame clones only, minus some. Of 160,000 or so clones listed, 60% to 80% are singletons. Sample: PBMCs. Receptors were obtained from a man over 45 in good health and CMV-seropositive.

The V gene is TRBV15, the J gene TRBJ2-1, with 9 bases aligning to TRBD1. V lost 4 bases to trimming and J lost 3 bases; unmatched junction nucleotides: 4. CDR1 LNHNV and CDR2 YYDKDF come from the germline V gene (reference sequence). The CDR3 consists of 15 residues. This chain's CDR3 is CATSTPGQGYNEQFF. Written as DNA, the CDR3 is TGTGCCACCAGCACTCCGGGACAGGGCTACAATGAGCAGTTCTTC.

Concerning this clone: Mismatch with germline at one junction end may stem from a read error. The chain has TRBV10-3 and TRBJ2-5; 11 nucleotides align to TRBD2. The CDR3 sequence is 14 residues long. CDR1 is ENHRY and CDR2 is SYGVKD in the germline V gene. The chain's CDR3 is CAIKSTSGAEAQYF. The CDR3 DNA reads TGTGCCATCAAATCGACTAGCGGGGCAGAGGCCCAGTACTTC.

This clone showed up just a few times. This rearrangement joins TRBV7-8 to TRBJ1-2; D is unclear. Trimming removed 3 bases at V and 5 bases at J, with 10 bases between. From germline, CDR1 is SGHVS and CDR2 FQNEAQ. The CDR3 runs 13 residues. The DNA of the CDR3 is TGTGCCAGCAGCTTCGGTATCTTATATGGCTACACCTTC. It is translated as CASSFGILYGYTF.

The DNA for the CDR3 is TGTGCCAGCAGTGAAGGTTTGCAGACCATATATTTT. Translating gives CASSEGLQTIYF. The chain employs TRBV6-1 and TRBJ1-3; D ambiguous. The CDR3 runs 12 residues. Trimming took 1 base from V and 10 from J, leaving 8 bases between them. CDR1 MNHNS and CDR2 SASEGT come from the germline V gene.

This clone was observed a few times. The chain has TRBV7-9 and TRBJ2-6, with TRBD1 identical over 8 bases. Germline CDR1 and CDR2: SEHNR and FQNEAQ (reference sequence). V was pared by 6 bases and J by 4 bases, with 5 bases of the junction left unmatched. The CDR3 contains 15 residues. In DNA form, the CDR3 reads TGTGCCAGCAGACCAGGGGGCGGCGGGGCCAACGTCCTGACTTTC. Translation gives CASRPGGGGANVLTF. The variable domain in full, with the rest retrieved from reference TRBV7-9 and TRBJ2-6, is DTGVSQNPRHKITKRGQNVTFRCDPISEHNRLYWYRQTLGQGPEFLTYFQNEAQLEKSRLLSDRFSAERPKGSFSTLEIQRTEQGDSAMYLCASRPGGGGANVLTFGAGSRLTVL.

J is TRBJ2-3 and V is TRBV30; 9 positions agree with TRBD1. Germline V gene sequence: CDR1 GTSNPN, CDR2 SVGIG (reference sequence). Trimming removed 2 bases from V and 0 bases from J; junction bases left unmatched: 6. The CDR3 is 16 amino acids. CDR3 bases: TGTGCCTGGAGTATGGGACAGGGAAGAAGCACAGATACGCAGTATTTT. Translated: CAWSMGQGRSTDTQYF.

The rearrangement uses TRBV5-6 and TRBJ2-3; tentative D call: TRBD2 (6 bases). V was cut by 1 base and J by 0 bases, with 12 bases left in between. CDR1 is SGHDT and CDR2 is YYEEEE in the germline V gene. The CDR3 is made up of 16 amino acids. The CDR3 nucleotides read TGTGCCAGCAGCTTGTTGGCGGGACCTAGCACAGATACGCAGTATTTT. It is translated as CASSLLAGPSTDTQYF.

This chain links TRBV18 with TRBJ2-3; D possibly corresponds to TRBD1 (5 bases). Trimming took off 0 bases at V and 3 bases at J, with 16 bases between the two ends. Germline CDR1 and CDR2: KGHSH and LQKENI. This CDR3 spans 17 amino acids. The CDR3 protein is CASSPPWTPGLTDTQYF. CDR3 DNA sequence: TGTGCCAGCTCACCACCTTGGACACCTGGATTAACAGATACGCAGTATTTT.

This sequence joins TRBV5-1 and TRBJ2-3, with a possible D match to TRBD1 (6 bases). V was pared by 0 bases and J by 4 bases, with 15 bases between. The CDR3 is 16 residues long. Germline CDR1 is SGHRS and CDR2 is YFSETQ. This CDR3 reads CASSLGGRGAADTQYF. CDR3 coding DNA: TGCGCCAGCAGCTTGGGGGGCAGGGGTGCCGCAGATACGCAGTATTTT.

The chain's CDR3 is CASSLVRGTGELFF. DNA of the CDR3: TGTGCCAGCAGCTTAGTCAGGGGCACCGGGGAGCTGTTTTTT. The chain employs TRBV11-2 and TRBJ2-2; TRBD1 might be the D (6 bases). CDR3 size: 14 residues. CDR1 and CDR2 (germline): SGHAT, FQNNGV. The V and J ends lost 1 base and 4 bases respectively, with 7 bases between them.

This clone was detected many times. The chain combines TRBV7-9 with TRBJ1-1, with TRBD1 matching 9 bases. In germline, CDR1 is SEHNR, CDR2 FQNEAQ (reference sequence). J lost 5 bases, V lost 5 bases, and 3 bases had no gene match. CDR3 length: 13 amino acids. For the CDR3, the DNA is TGTGCCAGCAGCGAAGGACAGGGGACTGAAGCTTTCTTT. It yields the protein CASSEGQGTEAFF.

The V gene is TRBV5-4, the J gene TRBJ2-2; TRBD2 aligns across 8 bases. CDR1 SGHNT and CDR2 YYREEE come from the germline V gene (reference sequence). This CDR3 has 14 amino acids. The trim removed 5 bases at V and 3 bases at J, leaving 3 bases unmatched. CDR3 loop: CASRPGGDTGELFF. The CDR3 DNA sequence: TGTGCCAGCAGACCCGGGGGGGACACCGGGGAGCTGTTTTTT.

This rearrangement joins TRBV5-1 to TRBJ2-6, with a tentative D call TRBD1 (6 bases). The V end was cut by 2 bases, the J end by 3 bases, with 9 bases between. The CDR3 sequence is 15 residues long. Germline V lookup: CDR1 SGHRS, CDR2 YFSETQ. CDR3 sequence (DNA): TGCGCCAGCAGCTTAGGGACAAGTGGGGCCAACGTCCTGACTTTC. The encoded protein is CASSLGTSGANVLTF.

The CDR3 region is CASSQGERRDTQYF. CDR3 coding DNA: TGCGCCAGCAGCCAAGGTGAGAGGAGGGATACGCAGTATTTT. The chain uses TRBV4-3 and TRBJ2-3; tentatively, D is TRBD2 (5 bases). Germline V gives CDR1 LGHNA, CDR2 YSLEER. V was clipped by 1 base and J by 6 bases, with 11 bases between them. This CDR3 has 14 residues.

The chain links TRBV2 to TRBJ1-1; a weak D match, TRBD1 (5 bases). CDR3 length: 14 residues. Germline CDR1 reads SNHLY; CDR2 reads FYNNEI. Trimming pared 7 bases from V and 0 bases from J, leaving 12 bases between. The CDR3 nucleotides read TGTGCCAGCACGTGGGGGGACCTGAACACTGAAGCTTTCTTT. Translating gives CASTWGDLNTEAFF.

The chain recombines TRBV4-1 with TRBJ2-5; D remains ambiguous. The germline gives CDR1 MGHRA, CDR2 YSYEKL. The V and J ends lost 3 bases and 1 base respectively, with 6 bases between them. The CDR3 is made up of 13 amino acids. The CDR3 nucleotides are TGCGCCAGCAGCCACGAGATCCAAGAGACCCAGTACTTC. This codes for CASSHEIQETQYF.

The chain combines TRBV15 with TRBJ1-5; D possibly corresponds to TRBD1 (6 bases). V dropped 5 bases and J dropped 7 bases, with 21 bases sitting between them. Germline assignment: CDR1 LNHNV and CDR2 YYDKDF (reference sequence). The CDR3 is 16 residues long. CDR3 in amino acids: CATSREVGGGRQPQHF. The CDR3 DNA reads TGTGCCACCAGCCGGGAGGTAGGGGGGGGGCGGCAGCCCCAGCATTTT.

This clone was detected a few times. J is TRBJ1-1 and V is TRBV9, with TRBD1 as a possible D gene (6 bases). V was clipped by 3 bases and J by 0 bases, with 21 bases between them. Per germline, CDR1 SGDLS and CDR2 YYNGEE. The CDR3 has 18 amino acids. CDR3 nucleotides: TGTGCCAGCAGCGGCGCCCGCCAAGGACAGAGCATGAACACTGAAGCTTTCTTT. Protein: CASSGARQGQSMNTEAFF.

This clone turned up a few times. The gene calls are TRBV19 and TRBJ2-1, with a possible D match to TRBD1 (6 bases). Germline loops: CDR1 LNHDA, CDR2 SQIVND (reference sequence). Deletions cut 8 bases from V and 4 bases from J, with 24 bases between. CDR3 length: 17 amino acids. The CDR3 spells CASARDKGLGPYNEQFF. The CDR3, as DNA: TGTGCCAGTGCCCGGGACAAAGGTCTTGGGCCTTACAATGAGCAGTTCTTC. Full variable domain (outside the CDR3, taken from reference TRBV19 and TRBJ2-1): DGGITQSPKYLFRKEGQNVTLSCEQNLNHDAMYWYRQDPGQGLRLIYYSQIVNDFQKGDIAEGYSVSREKKESFPLTVTSAQKNPTAFYLCASARDKGLGPYNEQFFGPGTRLTVL.

In the case of this clone: One end of the junction is discordant with germline, which a read error may explain. The rearrangement uses TRBV27 and TRBJ2-5, with D possibly matching TRBD1 (8 bases). CDR1 is MNHEY and CDR2 is SMNVEV in the germline V gene (reference sequence). The CDR3 contains 15 residues. CDR3 sequence: CASSLRTGSGETQYF. The CDR3 nucleotides are TGTGCCAGCAGTTTAAGGACAGGGAGCGGGGAGACTCAGTACTTC.